This is a list of T cell receptor beta chains from one sample in a study of vaccination and CD4 T cells after COVID-19. In TCRdb, the PCR reads were re-called with MiXCR into one record per CDR3 protein. The data show 15,000 to 20,000 distinct CDR3 sequences, about 73% seen once. These receptors' antigens are unknown. Material: CD4+ T cells from blood, cultured in vitro. These receptors came from a human donor who had recovered from COVID-19. Both conserved end residues are part of each CDR3. D genes are given only for firm matches. Clone sizes are given selectively: once, few, many, or a class where the clone is expanded.

j_call | v_call | d_call | clone_size | cdr3_aa | cdr3_nt
TRBJ2-1 | TRBV6-5 | TRBD2 | few | CASSYSGLAGELF | TGTGCCAGCAGTTACTCCGGGCTAGCGGGAGAACTCTTC
TRBJ1-1 | TRBV20-1 | . | . | CSAREGPPLRTEAFF | TGCAGTGCTAGAGAGGGACCTCCCTTGCGGACTGAAGCTTTCTTT
TRBJ2-7 | TRBV28 | TRBD2 | . | CASSSSGISYEQYF | TGTGCCAGCAGTTCCAGCGGGATTTCCTACGAGCAGTACTTC
TRBJ1-5 | TRBV6-2/TRBV6-3 | . | . | CASSTGLLRGQPQHF | TGTGCCAGCAGTACTGGCCTCCTCAGAGGCCAGCCCCAGCATTTT
TRBJ2-5 | TRBV15 | . | few | CATSRDSGRETQYF | TGTGCCACCAGCAGAGATTCGGGGCGGGAGACCCAGTACTTC
TRBJ2-2 | TRBV19 | . | . | CASSIDPIVTGRLFF | TGTGCCAGTAGTATTGACCCTATAGTTACCGGTAGGCTGTTTTTT
TRBJ1-6 | TRBV4-3 | TRBD1 | . | CASRNDRGNNSPLHF | TGCGCCAGCAGAAACGACAGGGGGAATAATTCACCCCTCCACTTT
TRBJ2-2 | TRBV10-3 | . | . | CAISARPGSEGELFF | TGTGCCATCAGCGCTCGTCCAGGGAGCGAGGGGGAGCTGTTTTTT
TRBJ1-5 | TRBV28 | . | . | CASSRGGAAPPNQPQHF | TGTGCCAGCAGTCGGGGGGGGGCCGCGCCCCCCAATCAGCCCCAGCATTTT
TRBJ2-7 | TRBV7-9 | . | few | CASSLWGYEQYF | TGTGCCAGCAGCTTGTGGGGTTACGAGCAGTACTTC
TRBJ1-1 | TRBV6-5 | TRBD1 | . | CASSWDRGFTEAFF | TGTGCCAGCAGTTGGGACAGGGGTTTCACTGAAGCTTTCTTT
TRBJ2-3 | TRBV10-1 | TRBD1 | . | CASSEAAAGGKSDTQYF | TGCGCCAGCAGTGAGGCGGCGGCAGGGGGCAAATCAGATACGCAGTATTTT
TRBJ2-2 | TRBV11-2 | . | . | CASRSVKARGPRVFDTGELFF | TGTGCCAGCAGGTCCGTCAAAGCCAGGGGACCCAGGGTATTCGACACCGGGGAGCTGTTTTTT
TRBJ2-2 | TRBV20-1 | TRBD2 | few | CSARGGAGTHRHGELFF | TGCAGTGCTAGGGGAGGAGCGGGAACCCACCGGCACGGGGAGCTGTTTTTT